This T cell receptor (beta chain) stems from a study of blood T cells in healthy people across ages. Whole-study results and caveats: As age increased, TCR beta diversity per million T cells fell in a roughly linear fashion.

As for this clonotype: The antigen is not known.

For the second PCR, which ran for roughly 7 to 11 cycles, a sample-barcoded 5' primer and a J-beta primer mix were used. Each of the cDNA molecules was tagged by a template-switch adaptor with 12 random nucleotides. TCRdb reprocessed the 5' RACE reads via MiXCR and lists one record per CDR3 protein. This table holds some 920,000 distinct CDR3 sequences, approximately 50% found once. Each sample yielded at least 5 micrograms of PBMC total RNA. J lost 8 bases, V lost 2 bases, and 10 bases had no gene match. The CDR3 extends over 14 amino acids. Germline lookup yields CDR1 SQVTM and CDR2 ANQGSEA. The receptor was derived from a woman aged 55 to 70 in good health. Sample: blood. The V gene is TRBV29-1, the J gene TRBJ2-5; 8 bases map to TRBD2. The CDR3 is CSVESSGGPGTQYF. CDR3 bases: TGCAGCGTTGAATCCAGCGGGGGTCCAGGAACCCAGTACTTC.